These 21 T cell receptor beta chains originate from one sample sequenced in a study of T-cell reconstitution after alpha-beta-depleted transplantation in children. Molecular barcoding with unique molecular identifiers was used for the TCRbeta library. TCRdb itself ran the PCR reads through MiXCR, one entry per CDR3 protein. The sample yields roughly 500,000 distinct CDR3 sequences, around a third seen once. This specimen consisted of PBMCs from the stem cell graft donor, obtained from the stem cell graft. The receptors here all came from a human donor who donated a stem cell graft to a child with aplastic anemia.

The table lists this clonotype with a few counts. The J gene is TRBJ2-7, the V gene TRBV27, with 8 bases identical to TRBD2. This CDR3 comprises 21 residues. Trimming took 3 bases from V and 5 from J; bases not matched to a gene: 27. Germline V lookup: CDR1 MNHEY, CDR2 SMNVEV (reference sequence). DNA for the CDR3: TGTGCCAGCAGTTTCCGAACCGTCAGGGCAGGCCAAAAGCGGGAGTCCCACGAGCAGTACTTC. Translation gives CASSFRTVRAGQKRESHEQYF.

This clonotype was picked up a small number of times. The chain uses TRBV7-6 and TRBJ2-7; 10 bases match TRBD1. This CDR3 spans 15 amino acids. V was pared by 4 bases and J by 6 bases, with 9 bases of the junction left unmatched. Germline CDR1 and CDR2: SGHVS and FNYEAQ. CDR3 sequence reads: CASSSSGTGVSEQYF. The DNA of the CDR3 is TGTGCCAGCAGCTCATCAGGGACAGGGGTTAGCGAGCAGTACTTC.

This clonotype was detected a few times. The chain is built from TRBV12-3 or TRBV12-4 and TRBJ2-7; either TRBD1 or TRBD2 may fit D (6 bases each). Trimming took 10 bases from V and 6 from J, leaving 25 bases between them. This CDR3 comprises 15 residues. The CDR3 protein is CATEPGAPEGPEQYF. The CDR3 bases are TGTGCCACCGAGCCAGGGGCGCCGGAGGGCCCCGAGCAGTACTTC.

CDR3 sequence (DNA): TGTGCCAGCAGCTTAGGTGGACGTGCCGGGCTCGCTTACGAGCAGTACTTC. Its translation: CASSLGGRAGLAYEQYF. This chain links TRBV7-8 with TRBJ2-7; D remains ambiguous. Trimming removed 1 base at V and 4 bases at J, with 20 bases between. This CDR3 has 17 residues. Germline-derived CDR1 and CDR2 are SGHVS and FQNEAQ.

J is TRBJ2-3 and V is TRBV7-2; 10 bases align to TRBD1. Germline V gene data show CDR1 as SGHTA and CDR2 as FQGNSA. The V and J ends lost 7 bases and 5 bases, in that order; junction bases with no gene match: 6. The CDR3 length is 14 residues. CDR3 sequence: CASNNGQGEDTQYF. DNA for the CDR3: TGTGCCAGCAACAACGGACAGGGGGAAGATACGCAGTATTTT.

The genes are TRBV4-3 and TRBJ2-3; D is unclear. V was pared by 4 bases and J by 6 bases, with 11 bases between. The germline V gene encodes CDR1 LGHNA and CDR2 YSLEER. The CDR3 runs 13 residues. The CDR3 is CASSPRYRDTQYF. Here the CDR3 DNA reads TGCGCCAGCAGCCCGCGCTACCGGGATACGCAGTATTTT.

This clonotype has only a few counts. The chain combines TRBV24-1 with TRBJ1-5; D is possibly TRBD1 (6 bases). Germline assignment: CDR1 KGHDR and CDR2 SFDVKD. V lost 9 bases and J lost 2, with 13 bases in between. The CDR3 extends over 14 amino acids. Here the CDR3 reads CATAGRGGNQPQHF. CDR3 coding DNA: TGTGCCACCGCAGGCAGGGGAGGCAATCAGCCCCAGCATTTT.

This clonotype appeared a few times. The rearrangement links TRBV7-9 to TRBJ2-7; no firm D call. This CDR3 is 12 amino acids long. Germline V CDR1 and CDR2: SEHNR, FQNEAQ (reference sequence). V was pared by 3 bases and J by 3 bases, with 6 bases between. Here the CDR3 reads CASSFKDYEQYV. As DNA, the CDR3 is TGTGCCAGCAGCTTTAAAGACTACGAGCAGTACGTC.

The rearrangement uses TRBV19 and TRBJ2-5; D gene uncertain. V dropped 3 bases and J dropped 2 bases, with 13 bases sitting between them. CDR1 is LNHDA and CDR2 is SQIVND in the germline V gene (reference sequence). The CDR3 has 15 amino acids. CDR3 amino acids: CASSIRASTQETQYF. In DNA form, the CDR3 reads TGTGCCAGTAGTATTCGGGCCAGCACTCAAGAGACCCAGTACTTC.

This chain connects TRBV20-1 to TRBJ2-4; 11 nucleotides line up with TRBD2. From germline, CDR1 is DFQATT and CDR2 SNEGSKA (reference sequence). This CDR3 has 16 amino acids. V lost 8 bases, J lost 4 bases, and 13 bases stayed unmatched. This CDR3 is CSKTYSGRAAKNIQYF. CDR3 bases: TGCAGTAAAACCTATAGCGGGAGGGCCGCGAAAAACATTCAGTACTTC.

The rearrangement links TRBV19 to TRBJ1-3; D remains ambiguous. This CDR3 region has 15 residues. Germline lookup yields CDR1 LNHDA and CDR2 SQIVND (reference sequence). V was pared by 11 bases and J by 0 bases, with 17 bases between. The CDR3 loop reads CASNPIGFSGNTIYF. CDR3 in DNA: TGTGCCTCAAATCCCATCGGGTTCTCTGGAAACACCATATATTTT.

CDR3 in amino acids: CSAKPDTETQYF. The CDR3, as DNA: TGCAGCGCAAAACCGGACACGGAGACCCAGTACTTC. The rearrangement joins TRBV29-1 to TRBJ2-5; D is perhaps TRBD1 (5 bases). CDR1 SQVTM and CDR2 ANQGSEA come from the germline V gene. Between the trimmed V and J ends, which lost 7 bases and 5 bases, there was a span of 14 bases. There are 12 residues in the CDR3. The full variable domain, completed using reference TRBV29-1 and TRBJ2-5, is SAVISQKPSRDICQRGTSLTIQCQVDSQVTMMFWYRQQPGQSLTLIATANQGSEATYESGFVIDKFPISRPNLTFSTLTVSNMSPEDSSIYLCSAKPDTETQYFGPGTRLLVL.

The chain recombines TRBV9 with TRBJ2-7; 10 bases are a match to TRBD1. The CDR3 totals 14 residues. After removal of 3 bases from V and 3 bases from J, the junction contained 3 bases not matched to a gene. The germline V gene encodes CDR1 SGDLS and CDR2 YYNGEE. The chain's CDR3 is CASSGQGASYEQYF. The CDR3 DNA is TGTGCCAGCAGCGGACAGGGGGCTAGCTACGAGCAGTACTTC.

In this sample, this clonotype turned up a few times. V usage is TRBV12-3 or TRBV12-4 and J usage is TRBJ2-1, with 9 bases that match TRBD1. The CDR3 length is 15 residues. With 5 bases clipped from V and 6 bases from J, the junction kept 8 bases outside the gene matches. CDR3 sequence (DNA): TGTGCCAGCAGTGGCGACAGGGGGGTTGTCAATGAGCAGTTCTTC. It yields the protein CASSGDRGVVNEQFF.

The gene calls are TRBV12-3 or TRBV12-4 and TRBJ1-4; no definite D call. The CDR3 runs to 12 residues. V lost 10 bases and J lost 7, with 13 bases in between. CDR3 protein: CATLLIGEKLFF. CDR3 coding DNA: TGTGCCACCCTACTCATTGGTGAAAAACTGTTTTTT.

J is TRBJ1-2 and V is TRBV28, with D perhaps matching TRBD1 (6 bases). CDR1 and CDR2 from the germline V gene are MDHEN and SYDVKM. CDR3 length equals 13 residues. The V and J ends lost 3 bases and 4 bases respectively, with 9 bases between them. CDR3 DNA: TGTGCCAGCAGTTTCATGGACAGCTATGGCTACACCTTC. Residues: CASSFMDSYGYTF.

This clonotype has more than one count but fewer than ten. The chain has TRBV25-1 and TRBJ1-2; perhaps TRBD1 as D (5 bases). Trimming took 7 bases from V and 2 from J, leaving 11 bases between them. There are 13 residues in the CDR3. Per germline, CDR1 MGHDK and CDR2 SYGVNS. This CDR3 reads CASNPGLNYGYTF. The CDR3 DNA sequence: TGTGCCAGCAATCCGGGACTGAACTATGGCTACACCTTC.

The CDR3 is CSALLGSSIRGYTF. In DNA, the CDR3 is TGCAGCGCCCTATTGGGGAGCTCGATAAGGGGCTACACCTTC. The chain employs TRBV29-1 and TRBJ1-2; D not certain. Trimming pared 7 bases from V and 8 bases from J, leaving 23 bases between. CDR1 is SQVTM, CDR2 ANQGSEA, per germline. This CDR3 contains 14 residues.

This clonotype was seen once. The CDR3 bases are TGTGCCAGCAGTCCACAGGGGCGTCGGACTGAAGCTTTCTTT. Its protein is CASSPQGRRTEAFF. This sequence joins TRBV12-3 or TRBV12-4 and TRBJ1-1; 7 positions match TRBD1. This CDR3 contains 14 residues. After removal of 5 bases from V and 5 bases from J, the junction contained 8 bases not matched to a gene.

This chain links TRBV21-1 with TRBJ2-7; the D call TRBD1 from the table was never checked on the DNA. TRBV21-1 is classified as a pseudogene. CDR3 length: 18 residues. The CDR3 sequence is CASSIAIGGTKDSYEQYV. The CDR3 DNA is TGTGCCAGCAGCATAGCTATAGGAGGGACAAAGGACTCCTACGAGCAGTACGTC.

This clonotype was seen a few times. The chain has TRBV10-3 and TRBJ2-2; 10 bases match TRBD2. CDR1 is ENHRY, CDR2 SYGVKD, per germline. CDR3 length: 16 residues. Trimming at V came to 2 bases and at J to 6 bases, leaving 6 bases not matched to a gene. Here the CDR3 DNA reads TGTGCCATCAGTGAGAGGGATAGCGGGAGGCCCGGGGAGCTGTTTTTT. Amino acid sequence: CAISERDSGRPGELFF.